This TCR beta chain was recovered during a study of naive and memory T cell subsets. Study-wide results and limits: Possibly reflecting memory cells re-expressing CD45RA, a few larger clonotypes occurred in naive repertoires, especially CD8.

With regard to this clonotype: Its antigen is still unknown.

An equimolar mix of two oligonucleotides served as the beta constant-region primer for TRBC1 and TRBC2. Four rounds of PCR amplified the ligated cDNA using nested alpha and beta constant-region primers plus SP2. MiXCR, applied by TCRdb to the UMI-ligation and nested PCR reads, yields one record per CDR3 protein. The sample carries tens of thousands of distinct CDR3 sequences, 11% recorded once. V gave up 2 bases and J gave up 9 bases; unmatched junction bases: 13. The CDR3 consists of 17 residues. Germline loops: CDR1 MNHNY, CDR2 SVGAGI (reference sequence). Sequenced material: naive CD4+ T cells from blood. The receptor was isolated from a human donor in good health. V is TRBV6-6 and J is TRBJ2-1; 10 bases agree with TRBD2. CDR3 sequence reads: CASSYRGGLAGEVEQFF. Here the CDR3 DNA reads TGTGCCAGCAGTTACCGGGGGGGGCTAGCGGGAGAGGTTGAGCAGTTCTTC.